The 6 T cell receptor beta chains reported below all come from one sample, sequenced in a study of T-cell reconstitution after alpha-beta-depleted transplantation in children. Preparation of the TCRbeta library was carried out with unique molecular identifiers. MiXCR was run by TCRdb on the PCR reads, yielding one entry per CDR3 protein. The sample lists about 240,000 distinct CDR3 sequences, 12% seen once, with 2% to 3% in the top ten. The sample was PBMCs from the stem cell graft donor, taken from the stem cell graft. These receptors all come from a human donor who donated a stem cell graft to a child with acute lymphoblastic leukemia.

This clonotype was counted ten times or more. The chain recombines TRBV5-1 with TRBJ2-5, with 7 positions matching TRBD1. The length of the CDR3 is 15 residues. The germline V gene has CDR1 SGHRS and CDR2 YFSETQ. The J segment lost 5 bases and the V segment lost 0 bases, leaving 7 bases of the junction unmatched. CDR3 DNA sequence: TGCGCCAGCAGCTTGGGGACAGGATCGGGGGAGACCCAGTACTTC. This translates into CASSLGTGSGETQYF.

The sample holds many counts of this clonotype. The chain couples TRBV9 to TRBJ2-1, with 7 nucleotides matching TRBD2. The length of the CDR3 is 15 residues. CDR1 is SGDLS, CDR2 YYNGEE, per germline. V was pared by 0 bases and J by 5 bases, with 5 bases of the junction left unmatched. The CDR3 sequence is CASSVGGSVDNEQFF. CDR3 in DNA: TGTGCCAGCAGCGTAGGCGGGAGTGTCGACAATGAGCAGTTCTTC.

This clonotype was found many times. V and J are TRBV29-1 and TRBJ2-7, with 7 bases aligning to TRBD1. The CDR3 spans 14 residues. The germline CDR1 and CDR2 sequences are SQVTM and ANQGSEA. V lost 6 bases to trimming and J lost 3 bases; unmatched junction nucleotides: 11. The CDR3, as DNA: TGCAGCGTCTCGACAGGGCCGAGGTTCTACGAGCAGTACTTC. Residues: CSVSTGPRFYEQYF.

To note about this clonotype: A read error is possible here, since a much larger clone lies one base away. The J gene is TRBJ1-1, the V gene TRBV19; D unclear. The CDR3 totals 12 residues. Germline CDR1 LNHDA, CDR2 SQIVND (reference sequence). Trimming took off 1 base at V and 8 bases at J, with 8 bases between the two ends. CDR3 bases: TGTGCCAGTAGTATAGGTTTGGCCGAAGCTTTCTTT. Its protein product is CASSIGLAEAFF.

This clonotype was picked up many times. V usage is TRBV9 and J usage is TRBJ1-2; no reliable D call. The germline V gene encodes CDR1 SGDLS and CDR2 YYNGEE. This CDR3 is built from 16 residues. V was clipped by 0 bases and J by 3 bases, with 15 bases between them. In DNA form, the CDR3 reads TGTGCCAGCAGCGTAGGTGGCGCCCCAGAGGACTATGGCTACACCTTC. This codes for CASSVGGAPEDYGYTF.

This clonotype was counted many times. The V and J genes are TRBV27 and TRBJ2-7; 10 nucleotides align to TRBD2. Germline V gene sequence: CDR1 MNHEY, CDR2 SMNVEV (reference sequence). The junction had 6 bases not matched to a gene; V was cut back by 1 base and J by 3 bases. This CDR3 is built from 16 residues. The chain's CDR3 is CASSLWAGTSVYEQYF. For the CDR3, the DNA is TGTGCCAGCAGTTTATGGGCCGGGACTAGCGTCTACGAGCAGTACTTC.